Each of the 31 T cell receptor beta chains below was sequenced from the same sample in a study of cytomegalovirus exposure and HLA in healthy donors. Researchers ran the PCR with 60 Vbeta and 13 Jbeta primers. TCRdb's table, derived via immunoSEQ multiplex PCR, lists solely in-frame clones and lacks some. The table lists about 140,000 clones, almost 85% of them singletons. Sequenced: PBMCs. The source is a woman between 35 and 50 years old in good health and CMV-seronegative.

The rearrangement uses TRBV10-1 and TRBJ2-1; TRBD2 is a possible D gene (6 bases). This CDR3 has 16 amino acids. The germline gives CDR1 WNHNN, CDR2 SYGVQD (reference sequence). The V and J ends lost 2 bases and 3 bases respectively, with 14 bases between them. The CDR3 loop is CASSEIWGVIYNEQFF. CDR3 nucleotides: TGCGCCAGCAGTGAGATATGGGGGGTAATCTACAATGAGCAGTTCTTC.

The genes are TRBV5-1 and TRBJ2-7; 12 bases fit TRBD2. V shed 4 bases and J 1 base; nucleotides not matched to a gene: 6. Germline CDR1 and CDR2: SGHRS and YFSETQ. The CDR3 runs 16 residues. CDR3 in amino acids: CASSTTSGSLSYEQYF. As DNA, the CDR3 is TGCGCCAGCAGCACGACTAGCGGGAGTTTGTCCTACGAGCAGTACTTC.

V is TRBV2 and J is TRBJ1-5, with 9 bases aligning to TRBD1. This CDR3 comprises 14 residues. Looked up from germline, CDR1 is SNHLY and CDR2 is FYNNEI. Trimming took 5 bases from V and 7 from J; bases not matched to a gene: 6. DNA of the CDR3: TGTGCCAGCAGTACCCGGACAGGGGCACAGCCCCAGCATTTT. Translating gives CASSTRTGAQPQHF. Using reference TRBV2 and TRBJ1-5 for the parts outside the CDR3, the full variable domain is EPEVTQTPSHQVTQMGQEVILRCVPISNHLYFYWYRQILGQKVEFLVSFYNNEISEKSEIFDDQFSVERPDGSNFTLKIRSTKLEDSAMYFCASSTRTGAQPQHFGDGTRLSIL.

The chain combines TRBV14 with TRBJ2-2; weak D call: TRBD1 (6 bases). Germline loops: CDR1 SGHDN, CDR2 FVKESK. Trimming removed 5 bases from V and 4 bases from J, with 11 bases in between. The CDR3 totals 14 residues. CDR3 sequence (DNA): TGTGCCAGCAGCAGATCCAGGGGCACCGGGGAGCTGTTTTTT. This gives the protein CASSRSRGTGELFF.

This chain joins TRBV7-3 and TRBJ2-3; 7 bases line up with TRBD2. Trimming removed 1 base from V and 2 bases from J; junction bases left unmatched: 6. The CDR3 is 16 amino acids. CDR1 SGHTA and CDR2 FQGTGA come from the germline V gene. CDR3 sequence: CASSLNPGTTTDTQYF. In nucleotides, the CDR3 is TGTGCCAGCAGCTTAAATCCAGGGACTACCACAGATACGCAGTATTTT.

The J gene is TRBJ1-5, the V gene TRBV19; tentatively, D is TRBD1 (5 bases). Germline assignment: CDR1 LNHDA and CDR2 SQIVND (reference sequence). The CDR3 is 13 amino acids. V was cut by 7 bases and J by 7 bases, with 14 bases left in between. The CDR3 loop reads CASTAQGVQPQHF. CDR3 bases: TGTGCCAGTACGGCGCAGGGTGTCCAGCCCCAGCATTTT.

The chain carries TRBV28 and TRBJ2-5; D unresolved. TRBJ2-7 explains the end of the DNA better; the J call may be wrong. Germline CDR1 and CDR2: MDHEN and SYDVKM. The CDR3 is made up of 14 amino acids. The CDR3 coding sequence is TGTGCCAGCAGTTACCTTGTGAATAACTACGAGCAGTACTTC. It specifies CASSYLVNNYEQYF.

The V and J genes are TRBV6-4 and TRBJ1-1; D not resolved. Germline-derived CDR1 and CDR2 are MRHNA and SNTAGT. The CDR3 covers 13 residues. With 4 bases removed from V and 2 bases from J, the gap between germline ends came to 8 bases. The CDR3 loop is CASSAEINTEAFF. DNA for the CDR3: TGTGCCAGCAGTGCGGAGATTAACACTGAAGCTTTCTTT.

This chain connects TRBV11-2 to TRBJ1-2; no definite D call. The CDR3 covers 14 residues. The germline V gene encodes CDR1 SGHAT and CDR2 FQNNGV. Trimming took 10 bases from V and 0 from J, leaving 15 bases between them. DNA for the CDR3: TGTGCCAATTCAACGGCAGGATCTAACTATGGCTACACCTTC. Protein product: CANSTAGSNYGYTF.

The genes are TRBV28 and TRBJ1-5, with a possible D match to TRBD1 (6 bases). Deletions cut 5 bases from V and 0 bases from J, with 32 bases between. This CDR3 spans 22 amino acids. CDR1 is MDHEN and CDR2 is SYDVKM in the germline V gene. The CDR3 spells CASSHLHLRGGLEVNSNQPQHF. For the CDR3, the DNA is TGTGCCAGCAGTCACCTACATCTCAGGGGTGGCCTTGAGGTGAATAGCAATCAGCCCCAGCATTTT.

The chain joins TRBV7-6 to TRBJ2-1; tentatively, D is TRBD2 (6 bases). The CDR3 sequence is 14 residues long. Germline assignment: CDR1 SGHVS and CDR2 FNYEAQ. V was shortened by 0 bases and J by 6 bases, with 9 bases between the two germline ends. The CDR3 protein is CASSLAGGGNEQFF. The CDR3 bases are TGTGCCAGCAGCTTAGCGGGAGGCGGCAATGAGCAGTTCTTC.

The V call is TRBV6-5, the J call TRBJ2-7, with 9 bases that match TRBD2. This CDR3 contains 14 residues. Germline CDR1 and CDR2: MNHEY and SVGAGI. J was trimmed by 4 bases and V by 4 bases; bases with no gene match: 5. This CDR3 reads CASSLREGLYEQYF. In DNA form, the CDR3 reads TGTGCCAGCAGTTTGCGGGAGGGCCTTTACGAGCAGTACTTC.

CDR3 bases: TGTGCCAGCAGTTCGGACAGGGAGTTCTACGAGCAGTACTTC. Amino acids: CASSSDREFYEQYF. The V and J genes are TRBV27 and TRBJ2-7, with 8 positions matching TRBD1. CDR1 is MNHEY and CDR2 is SMNVEV in the germline V gene (reference sequence). The CDR3 contains 14 residues. J was trimmed by 3 bases and V by 4 bases; bases with no gene match: 5.

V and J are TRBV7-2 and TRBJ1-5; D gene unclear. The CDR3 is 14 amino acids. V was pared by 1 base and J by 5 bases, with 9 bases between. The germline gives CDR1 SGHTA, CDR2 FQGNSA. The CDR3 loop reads CASSLGGQYQPQHF. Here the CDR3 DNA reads TGTGCCAGCAGCTTAGGTGGGCAGTATCAGCCCCAGCATTTT.

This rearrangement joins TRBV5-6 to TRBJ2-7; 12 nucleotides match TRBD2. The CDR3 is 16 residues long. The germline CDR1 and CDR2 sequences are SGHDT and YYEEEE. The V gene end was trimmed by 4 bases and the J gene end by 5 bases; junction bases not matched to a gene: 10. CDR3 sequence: CASSIGLAGYDNEQYF. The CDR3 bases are TGTGCCAGCAGCATCGGACTAGCGGGATACGACAACGAGCAGTACTTC. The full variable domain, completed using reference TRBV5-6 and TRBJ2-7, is DAGVTQSPTHLIKTRGQQVTLRCSPKSGHDTVSWYQQALGQGPQFIFQYYEEEERQRGNFPDRFSGHQFPNYSSELNVNALLLGDSALYLCASSIGLAGYDNEQYFGPGTRLTVT.

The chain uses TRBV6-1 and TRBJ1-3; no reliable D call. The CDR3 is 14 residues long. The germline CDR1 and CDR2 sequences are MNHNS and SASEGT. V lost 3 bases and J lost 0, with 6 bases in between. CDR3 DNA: TGTGCCAGCAGTGAGTACGGCTCTGGAAACACCATATATTTT. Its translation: CASSEYGSGNTIYF.

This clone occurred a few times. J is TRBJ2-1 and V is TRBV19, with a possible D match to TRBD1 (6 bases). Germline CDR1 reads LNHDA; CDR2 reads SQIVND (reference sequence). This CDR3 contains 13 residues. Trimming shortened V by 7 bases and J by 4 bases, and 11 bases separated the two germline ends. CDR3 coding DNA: TGTGCCAGTAATCAGGGGAGATACAATGAGCAGTTCTTC. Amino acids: CASNQGRYNEQFF.

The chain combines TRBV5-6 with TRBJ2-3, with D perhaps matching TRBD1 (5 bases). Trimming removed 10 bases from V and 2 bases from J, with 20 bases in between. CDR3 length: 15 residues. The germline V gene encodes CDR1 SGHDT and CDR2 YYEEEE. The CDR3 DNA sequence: TGTGCCGGGCTTTTATTGGACACTCCCACAGATACGCAGTATTTT. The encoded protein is CAGLLLDTPTDTQYF.

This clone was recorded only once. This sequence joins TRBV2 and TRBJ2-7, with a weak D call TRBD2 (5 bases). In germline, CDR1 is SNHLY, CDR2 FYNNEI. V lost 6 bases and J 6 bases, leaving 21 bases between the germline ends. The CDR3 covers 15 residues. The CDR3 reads CASSPVEGSPSEQYF. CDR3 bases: TGTGCCAGCAGCCCGGTCGAGGGATCTCCCTCCGAGCAGTACTTC.

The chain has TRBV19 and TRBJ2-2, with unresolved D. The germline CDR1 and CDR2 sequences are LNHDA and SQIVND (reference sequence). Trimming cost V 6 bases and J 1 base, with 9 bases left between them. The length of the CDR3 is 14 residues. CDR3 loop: CASRPSRNTGELFF. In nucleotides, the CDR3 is TGTGCCAGTAGACCATCCAGGAACACCGGGGAGCTGTTTTTT.

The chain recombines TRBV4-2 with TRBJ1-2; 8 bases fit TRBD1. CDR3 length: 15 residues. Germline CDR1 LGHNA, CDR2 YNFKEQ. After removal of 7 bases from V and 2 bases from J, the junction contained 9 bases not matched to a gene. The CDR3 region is CASTGTGTGNYGYTF. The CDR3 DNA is TGTGCCAGCACGGGGACCGGGACAGGCAACTATGGCTACACCTTC.

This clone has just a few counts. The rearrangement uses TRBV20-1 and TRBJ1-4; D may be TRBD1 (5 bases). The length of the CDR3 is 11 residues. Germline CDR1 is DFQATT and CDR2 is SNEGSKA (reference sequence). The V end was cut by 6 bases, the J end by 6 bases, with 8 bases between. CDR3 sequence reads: CSAQGDEKLFF. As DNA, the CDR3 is TGCAGTGCACAAGGGGATGAAAAACTGTTTTTT.

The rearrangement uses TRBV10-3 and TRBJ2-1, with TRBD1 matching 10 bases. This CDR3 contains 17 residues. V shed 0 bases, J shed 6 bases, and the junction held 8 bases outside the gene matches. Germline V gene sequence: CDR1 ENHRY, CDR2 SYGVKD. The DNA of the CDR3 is TGTGCCATCAGTGAGTCGTTGGGGACAGGGGACGGCAATGAGCAGTTCTTC. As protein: CAISESLGTGDGNEQFF.

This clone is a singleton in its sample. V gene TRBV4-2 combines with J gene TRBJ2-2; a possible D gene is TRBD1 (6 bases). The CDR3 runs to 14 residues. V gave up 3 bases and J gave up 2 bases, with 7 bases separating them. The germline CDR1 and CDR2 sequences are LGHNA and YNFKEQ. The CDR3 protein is CASSQGQNTGELFF. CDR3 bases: TGTGCCAGCAGCCAGGGACAAAACACCGGGGAGCTGTTTTTT.

The CDR3 loop reads CASRLGGGGGTEAFF. The CDR3 nucleotides are TGTGCCAGTAGGCTTGGTGGGGGCGGGGGGACTGAAGCTTTCTTT. V and J are TRBV19 and TRBJ1-1; tentative D call: TRBD1 (6 bases). The CDR3 has 15 amino acids. Looked up from germline, CDR1 is LNHDA and CDR2 is SQIVND (reference sequence). Trimming cost V 6 bases and J 5 bases, with 19 bases left between them.

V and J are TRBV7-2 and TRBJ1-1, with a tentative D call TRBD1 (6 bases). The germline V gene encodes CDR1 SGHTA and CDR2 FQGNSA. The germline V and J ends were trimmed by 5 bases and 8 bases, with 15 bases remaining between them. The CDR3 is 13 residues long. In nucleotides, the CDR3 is TGTGCCAGCAGCCTTCACAGGGTTAACGAAGCTTTCTTT. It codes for CASSLHRVNEAFF.

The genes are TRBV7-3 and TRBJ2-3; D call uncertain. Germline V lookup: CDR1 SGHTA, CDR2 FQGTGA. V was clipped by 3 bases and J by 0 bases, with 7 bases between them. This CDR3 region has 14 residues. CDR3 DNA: TGTGCCAGCAGCTTGGGCGTTAGCACAGATACGCAGTATTTT. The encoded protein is CASSLGVSTDTQYF.

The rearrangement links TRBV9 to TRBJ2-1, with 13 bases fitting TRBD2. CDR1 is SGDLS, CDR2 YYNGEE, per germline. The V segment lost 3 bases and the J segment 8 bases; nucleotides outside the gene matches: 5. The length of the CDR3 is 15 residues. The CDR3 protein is CASSAGLAGVYEQFF. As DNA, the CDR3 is TGTGCCAGCAGCGCTGGACTAGCGGGAGTCTATGAGCAGTTCTTC.

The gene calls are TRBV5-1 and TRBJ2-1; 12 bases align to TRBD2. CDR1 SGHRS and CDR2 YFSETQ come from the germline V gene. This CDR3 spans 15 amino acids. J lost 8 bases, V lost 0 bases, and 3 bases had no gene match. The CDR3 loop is CASSLGTSGTDEQFF. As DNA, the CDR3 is TGCGCCAGCAGCTTGGGGACTAGCGGGACGGATGAGCAGTTCTTC.

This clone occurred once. CDR3: CASSSGKDYSDTQYF. Written as DNA, the CDR3 is TGTGCCAGCAGCTCGGGGAAGGACTACTCAGATACGCAGTATTTT. The chain uses TRBV12-1 and TRBJ2-3; TRBD2 was called by the table and not checked on the DNA. TRBV12-1 is noted as a pseudogene. CDR3 size: 15 residues.

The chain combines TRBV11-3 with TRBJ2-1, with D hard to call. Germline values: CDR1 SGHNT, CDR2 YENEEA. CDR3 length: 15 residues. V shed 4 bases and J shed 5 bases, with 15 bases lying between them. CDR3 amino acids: CASSSWRLNDNEQFF. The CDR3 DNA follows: TGTGCCAGCAGCTCCTGGAGACTGAACGACAATGAGCAGTTCTTC.